The 31 T cell receptor beta chains below come from one sample, sequenced in a study of T cells after yellow fever vaccination. Each CDR3 protein is one row after TCRdb ran MiXCR on the 5' RACE reads. In the table there are 250,000 to 400,000 distinct CDR3 sequences, around 4.3% of which are singletons. The sequencing used PBMCs, collected 15 days after the yellow fever booster vaccination. All receptors derive from a young man who received the YFV17D yellow fever vaccine.

This chain links TRBV20-1 with TRBJ1-2, with D hard to call. The V end lost 3 bases, the J end lost 4 bases, and 18 bases lay between the germline ends. CDR3 length equals 15 residues. In germline, CDR1 is DFQATT, CDR2 SNEGSKA (reference sequence). CDR3 nucleotides: TGCAGTGCTAGGGGTCAGGCAACCCAGGCCTATGGCTACACCTTC. The encoded protein is CSARGQATQAYGYTF.

This clonotype was counted many times. The CDR3 region has the DNA TGCGCCAGCAGCCGGGACAGGGAAAACATTCAGTACTTC. Amino acid sequence: CASSRDRENIQYF. The chain employs TRBV4-3 and TRBJ2-4; TRBD1 matches 9 bases. Germline V CDR1 and CDR2: LGHNA, YSLEER. J lost 5 bases, V lost 4 bases, and 0 bases had no gene match. The CDR3 covers 13 residues.

This clonotype showed up just a few times. The rearrangement joins TRBV5-1 to TRBJ2-2; D unclear. Germline lookup yields CDR1 SGHRS and CDR2 YFSETQ. Trimming removed 2 bases from V and 3 bases from J, with 8 bases in between. The CDR3 is 14 amino acids. The CDR3 is CASSFPLYTGELFF. In DNA, the CDR3 is TGCGCCAGCAGCTTCCCGCTCTACACCGGGGAGCTGTTTTTT.

This clonotype was counted many times. The J gene is TRBJ1-1, the V gene TRBV7-9; TRBD1 agrees at 7 bases. There are 14 residues in the CDR3. J gave up 1 base and V 4 bases, and 3 bases lay outside the gene matches. The germline gives CDR1 SEHNR, CDR2 FQNEAQ (reference sequence). The CDR3 DNA reads as TGTGCCAGCAGCTACAGGGGTGAGAACACTGAAGCTTTCTTT. This codes for CASSYRGENTEAFF.

This clonotype was detected many times. The DNA of the CDR3 is TGTGCCAGCAGCTCCTTGAACCGGGACAGGGGGCGTACAGATACGCAGTATTTT. Translated, it gives CASSSLNRDRGRTDTQYF. The chain employs TRBV7-9 and TRBJ2-3, with TRBD1 matching over 12 bases. The CDR3 is 18 residues long. The V segment lost 4 bases and the J segment 3 bases; nucleotides outside the gene matches: 11. The germline V gene has CDR1 SEHNR and CDR2 FQNEAQ (reference sequence).

This clonotype was seen repeatedly, ten times or more. The gene calls are TRBV24-1 and TRBJ1-1; D unresolved. The ends were cut back, 5 bases at V and 10 bases at J, with 19 bases in the middle. The CDR3 consists of 14 residues. Germline CDR1 reads KGHDR; CDR2 reads SFDVKD. CDR3 bases: TGTGCCACCAGTGCCCAAGCTTCGGGGTTTGGAGCTTTCTTT. It codes for CATSAQASGFGAFF.

This clonotype was seen a handful of times. The CDR3 DNA reads as TGTGCCAGCAGAAGCGGGGGCCCCTTCTACAATGAGCAGTTCTTC. This codes for CASRSGGPFYNEQFF. The chain uses TRBV7-9 and TRBJ2-1, with 8 positions matching TRBD2. The CDR3 is 15 residues long. CDR1 and CDR2 (germline): SEHNR, FQNEAQ (reference sequence). Trimming took 6 bases from V and 3 from J; bases not matched to a gene: 7.

This clonotype was seen at least ten times. This chain connects TRBV7-2 to TRBJ2-4; 11 bases map to TRBD2. Germline V CDR1 and CDR2: SGHTA, FQGNSA. This CDR3 has 15 amino acids. Trimming at V came to 3 bases and at J to 5 bases, leaving 3 bases not matched to a gene. The CDR3 here is CASSFSGGAQNIQYF. The CDR3 nucleotides read TGTGCCAGCAGCTTTAGCGGGGGGGCCCAAAACATTCAGTACTTC.

This clonotype was counted ten times or more. The CDR3 region is CASSLNRDYQFF. CDR3 DNA: TGTGCCAGCAGCCTCAACCGGGACTACCAGTTCTTC. This chain links TRBV5-6 with TRBJ2-1, with 7 bases that match TRBD2. Germline loops: CDR1 SGHDT, CDR2 YYEEEE. The V and J ends lost 4 bases and 13 bases, in that order; junction bases with no gene match: 8. This CDR3 comprises 12 residues.

The chain recombines TRBV5-1 with TRBJ1-2, with D maybe TRBD1 (6 bases). The germline V and J ends were trimmed by 1 base and 10 bases, with 17 bases remaining between them. CDR1 and CDR2 from the germline V gene are SGHRS and YFSETQ. This CDR3 has 14 amino acids. CDR3 sequence reads: CASSLLSGGVDYTF. CDR3 bases: TGCGCCAGCAGCTTGCTATCGGGGGGCGTAGACTACACCTTC.

This clonotype was picked up many times. The rearrangement joins TRBV6-2 or TRBV6-3 to TRBJ2-1; D not resolved. V gave up 5 bases and J gave up 4 bases, with 18 bases separating them. The length of the CDR3 is 16 residues. The V gene's germline CDR1 is MNHEY and CDR2 SVGEGT. The CDR3 sequence is CASSTSSPRRYNEQFF. The CDR3 nucleotides read TGTGCCAGCAGTACCAGTTCCCCCCGACGGTACAATGAGCAGTTCTTC.

The rearrangement links TRBV6-2 or TRBV6-3 to TRBJ2-2; possibly TRBD1 for D (5 bases). The germline V gene has CDR1 MNHEY and CDR2 SVGEGT. The CDR3 runs to 16 residues. V lost 1 base, J lost 5 bases, and 14 bases lay in between. The CDR3 loop is CASSYLRGQGTGELFF. CDR3 in DNA: TGTGCCAGCAGTTACTTAAGGGGCCAAGGGACCGGGGAGCTGTTTTTT.

The chain employs TRBV28 and TRBJ2-1; TRBD2 aligns across 11 bases. Germline lookup yields CDR1 MDHEN and CDR2 SYDVKM. With 3 bases clipped from V and 8 bases from J, the junction kept 3 bases outside the gene matches. The CDR3 contains 14 residues. The CDR3 region has the DNA TGTGCCAGCAGTTTTAGCGGGGGGGCCCATGAGCAGTTCTTC. Amino acid sequence: CASSFSGGAHEQFF.

This clonotype was counted at least ten times. V and J are TRBV5-4 and TRBJ1-1, with unresolved D. Germline loops: CDR1 SGHNT, CDR2 YYREEE (reference sequence). V gave up 0 bases and J gave up 6 bases, with 15 bases separating them. The CDR3 loop spans 15 amino acids. The CDR3 DNA sequence: TGTGCCAGCAGCTTGGACCCGGATAGTCCGTCTGAAGCTTTCTTT. It encodes CASSLDPDSPSEAFF. Combining the CDR3 with reference TRBV5-4 and TRBJ1-1 gives the whole variable domain ETGVTQSPTHLIKTRGQQVTLRCSSQSGHNTVSWYQQALGQGPQFIFQYYREEENGRGNFPPRFSGLQFPNYSSELNVNALELDDSALYLCASSLDPDSPSEAFFGQGTRLTVV.

This clonotype was observed a few times. The V call is TRBV20-1, the J call TRBJ2-1; tentatively, D is TRBD1 or TRBD2 (5 bases each). The V end was cut by 2 bases, the J end by 1 base, with 21 bases between. Germline V gene data show CDR1 as DFQATT and CDR2 as SNEGSKA (reference sequence). The CDR3 is 18 amino acids. The DNA of the CDR3 is TGCAGTGCTAGAAGGATCCTCGGACTGGGACCTTCCTACAATGAGCAGTTCTTC. Translated: CSARRILGLGPSYNEQFF.

This clonotype occurred a few times. The V gene is TRBV4-2, the J gene TRBJ1-2; D ambiguous. Trimming removed 1 base from V and 8 bases from J, with 17 bases in between. This CDR3 region has 15 residues. Germline loops: CDR1 LGHNA, CDR2 YNFKEQ. This CDR3 is CASSQVPASLGGYTF. The CDR3 DNA reads as TGTGCCAGCAGCCAAGTACCTGCGAGTCTCGGGGGCTACACCTTC.

The chain has TRBV7-2 and TRBJ1-1; D gene ambiguous. V dropped 5 bases and J dropped 1 base, with 11 bases sitting between them. The CDR3 totals 14 residues. CDR1 SGHTA and CDR2 FQGNSA come from the germline V gene. In DNA form, the CDR3 reads TGTGCCAGCAGCAAGGAGACGGCGAACACTGAAGCTTTCTTT. It codes for CASSKETANTEAFF.

This clonotype was detected a few times. This chain connects TRBV20-1 to TRBJ1-2, with 9 bases aligning to TRBD1. Unmatched junction bases numbered 7, after V lost 3 bases and J lost 5 bases. Germline loops: CDR1 DFQATT, CDR2 SNEGSKA (reference sequence). This CDR3 spans 14 amino acids. DNA for the CDR3: TGCAGTGCTAGTTTCGGACAGGGGAAATATGGCTACACCTTC. Its protein product is CSASFGQGKYGYTF.

This clonotype was seen ten or more times. The chain is built from TRBV4-1 and TRBJ1-1; 7 nucleotides align to TRBD1. The CDR3 extends over 17 amino acids. Germline CDR1 reads MGHRA; CDR2 reads YSYEKL. V shed 1 base, J shed 1 base, and the junction held 9 bases outside the gene matches. CDR3 sequence: CASSQGPLRQGNTEAFF. The CDR3 coding sequence is TGCGCCAGCAGCCAAGGACCGCTCCGACAGGGGAACACTGAAGCTTTCTTT.

This clonotype occurred a few times. J is TRBJ2-5 and V is TRBV2; D assignment may be TRBD1 or TRBD2 (6 bases each). This CDR3 spans 16 amino acids. Per germline, CDR1 SNHLY and CDR2 FYNNEI. V was trimmed by 2 bases and J by 1 base, leaving 14 bases between them. The CDR3 region has the DNA TGTGCCAGCAGTGAACTCCGGGGGCGCGCCCAAGAGACCCAGTACTTC. It yields the protein CASSELRGRAQETQYF.

J is TRBJ1-1 and V is TRBV7-9; D gene uncertain. V gave up 5 bases and J gave up 6 bases, with 10 bases separating them. CDR3 size: 12 residues. Germline CDR1 reads SEHNR; CDR2 reads FQNEAQ (reference sequence). In nucleotides, the CDR3 is TGTGCCAGCAGCCACGAGCCGTCTGAAGCTTTCTTT. Amino acids: CASSHEPSEAFF. The variable domain in full, with the rest retrieved from reference TRBV7-9 and TRBJ1-1, is DTGVSQNPRHKITKRGQNVTFRCDPISEHNRLYWYRQTLGQGPEFLTYFQNEAQLEKSRLLSDRFSAERPKGSFSTLEIQRTEQGDSAMYLCASSHEPSEAFFGQGTRLTVV.

The sample holds a few counts of this clonotype. The CDR3, as DNA: TGCAGTGCTAGAGGGCATTCTAACTATGGCTACACCTTC. Its protein product is CSARGHSNYGYTF. The chain is built from TRBV20-1 and TRBJ1-2; D gene uncertain. The CDR3 consists of 13 residues. Looked up from germline, CDR1 is DFQATT and CDR2 is SNEGSKA (reference sequence). Deletions cut 1 base from V and 0 bases from J, with 6 bases between.

The sample holds a few counts of this clonotype. The chain's CDR3 is CSVERAGGEGDTQYF. CDR3 bases: TGCAGCGTTGAGCGAGCAGGGGGCGAAGGAGATACGCAGTATTTT. The V call is TRBV29-1, the J call TRBJ2-3; 8 nucleotides match TRBD1. With 3 bases clipped from V and 5 bases from J, the junction kept 10 bases outside the gene matches. The CDR3 totals 15 residues. CDR1 and CDR2 (germline): SQVTM, ANQGSEA.

For this clonotype: The junction does not match germline at one end; this may be a read error. CDR3 sequence reads: CASSGWGTKYF. The CDR3 bases are TGTGCCAGCAGCGGGTGGGGGACCAAGTACTTC. The V and J genes are TRBV7-2 and TRBJ2-5; D tentatively fits TRBD1 or TRBD2 (5 bases each). The CDR3 runs to 11 residues. The germline V gene has CDR1 SGHTA and CDR2 FQGNSA.

This clonotype was counted many times. The gene calls are TRBV7-2 and TRBJ2-2; D is possibly TRBD2 (5 bases). The V gene lost 1 base and the J gene lost 5 bases, with 17 bases spanning the gap. This CDR3 is built from 17 residues. Germline CDR1 reads SGHTA; CDR2 reads FQGNSA. CDR3 in amino acids: CASSLGDLNGNTGELFF. Written as DNA, the CDR3 is TGTGCCAGCAGCTTAGGCGACCTCAACGGGAATACCGGGGAGCTGTTTTTT.

This clonotype was observed at least ten times. The chain uses TRBV4-3 and TRBJ2-4, with D possibly being TRBD1 (6 bases). Germline CDR1 is LGHNA and CDR2 is YSLEER. The CDR3 contains 14 residues. V shed 1 base and J shed 7 bases, with 11 bases lying between them. The CDR3 is CASSQAGTFNIQYF. As DNA, the CDR3 is TGCGCCAGCAGCCAAGCAGGGACATTCAACATTCAGTACTTC.

V and J are TRBV24-1 and TRBJ2-2; D is uncertain. The V gene's germline CDR1 is KGHDR and CDR2 SFDVKD. The V and J ends lost 4 bases and 1 base respectively, with 6 bases between them. CDR3 length: 14 amino acids. CDR3 sequence (DNA): TGTGCCACCAGTGAGTTCCGGAACACCGGGGAGCTGTTTTTT. This codes for CATSEFRNTGELFF.

This clonotype was seen repeatedly, ten times or more. V usage is TRBV10-3 and J usage is TRBJ2-2; tentatively, D is TRBD1 or TRBD2 (5 bases each). The germline V and J ends were trimmed by 3 bases and 4 bases, with 15 bases remaining between them. The CDR3 spans 16 residues. The germline V gene has CDR1 ENHRY and CDR2 SYGVKD. CDR3 nucleotide sequence: TGTGCCATCAGTGATTGGGGCAAGCGGACCACCGGGGAGCTGTTTTTT. This codes for CAISDWGKRTTGELFF.

This clonotype was detected only a few times. V gene TRBV5-1 combines with J gene TRBJ2-1, with D possibly being TRBD2 (7 bases). The CDR3 spans 14 residues. V gave up 3 bases and J gave up 7 bases, with 14 bases separating them. CDR1 is SGHRS and CDR2 is YFSETQ in the germline V gene. The CDR3 spells CASSWGGGRNEQFF. CDR3 bases: TGCGCCAGCAGCTGGGGGGGGGGCCGGAATGAGCAGTTCTTC.

About this clonotype: Given a much more abundant clone one base away, this may be a read error. The chain couples TRBV10-2 to TRBJ2-4; D unclear. Per germline, CDR1 WSHSY and CDR2 SAAADI. The CDR3 is made up of 15 amino acids. In DNA form, the CDR3 reads TGCGCCAGCAGTGAGTCGGACCCCTGGGGAAACATTCACTACTTC. Translation: CASSESDPWGNIHYF.

This clonotype showed up many times. V and J are TRBV5-5 and TRBJ1-2, with 8 bases that match TRBD1. The germline gives CDR1 SGHKS, CDR2 YYEKEE (reference sequence). J gave up 10 bases and V 4 bases, and 9 bases lay outside the gene matches. This CDR3 comprises 13 residues. The CDR3, as DNA: TGTGCCAGCAGCGAACCGGGACAGGATGCCTACACCTTC. As protein: CASSEPGQDAYTF.